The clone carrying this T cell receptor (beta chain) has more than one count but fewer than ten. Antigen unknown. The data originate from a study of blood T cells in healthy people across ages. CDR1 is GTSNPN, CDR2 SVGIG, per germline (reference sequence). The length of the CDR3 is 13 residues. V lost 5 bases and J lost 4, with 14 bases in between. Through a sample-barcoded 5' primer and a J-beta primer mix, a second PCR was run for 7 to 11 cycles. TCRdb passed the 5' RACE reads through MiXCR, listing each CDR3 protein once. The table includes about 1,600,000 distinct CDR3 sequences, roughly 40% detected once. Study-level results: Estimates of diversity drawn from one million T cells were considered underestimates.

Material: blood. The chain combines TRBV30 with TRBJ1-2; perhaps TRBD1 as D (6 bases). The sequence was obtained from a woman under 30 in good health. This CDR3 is CAWDQTGAYGYTF. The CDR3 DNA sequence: TGTGCCTGGGACCAGACAGGAGCCTATGGCTACACCTTC.